This T cell receptor (beta chain) was retrieved from a study of cytomegalovirus exposure and HLA in healthy donors. Both 60 Vbeta primers and 13 Jbeta primers went into the PCR. Generated by immunoSEQ multiplex PCR, the TCRdb table keeps only in-frame clones and is missing some. This table has approximately 180,000 clones, about 84% appearing once. This CDR3 region has 14 residues. With 0 bases removed from V and 4 bases from J, the gap between germline ends came to 9 bases. Germline CDR1 reads SEHNR; CDR2 reads FQNEAQ (reference sequence). This TCR derives from a man younger than 35 in good health and CMV-seronegative. V gene TRBV7-9 combines with J gene TRBJ2-5; no clear D. The specimen was PBMCs. The CDR3 sequence: CASSLASYGETQYF. The CDR3 DNA is TGTGCCAGCAGCTTAGCCTCGTACGGAGAGACCCAGTACTTC.